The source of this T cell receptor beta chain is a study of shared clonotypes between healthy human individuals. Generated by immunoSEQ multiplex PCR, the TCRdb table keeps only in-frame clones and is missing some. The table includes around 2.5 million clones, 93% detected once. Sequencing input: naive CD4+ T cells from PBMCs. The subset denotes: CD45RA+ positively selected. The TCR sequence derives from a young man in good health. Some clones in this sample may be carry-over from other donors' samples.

CDR3 sequence: CASSLDTSGRAYEQYF. DNA for the CDR3: TGCGCCAGCAGCTTAGACACTAGCGGGAGGGCTTACGAGCAGTACTTC. The chain uses TRBV5-1 and TRBJ2-7; 13 bases are a match to TRBD2. Trimming took 2 bases from V and 4 from J; bases not matched to a gene: 6. The CDR3 sequence is 16 residues long. Germline V lookup: CDR1 SGHRS, CDR2 YFSETQ.